The rows below give T cell receptor beta chains drawn from one sample of a study of CD8 T cells in ankylosing spondylitis. TCRdb analysed the 5' RACE reads with MiXCR anew, one entry per CDR3 protein. The sample records around 100,000 distinct CDR3 sequences, under 30% being singletons. Sequencing input: synovial fluid, either unsorted or a sorted T cell fraction (not recorded which). Source of these receptors: a male donor with ankylosing spondylitis. Each CDR3 is given with its conserved first and last residue. D genes are given only for firm matches. Part of the rows lack a size; the others show once, few, many or a class for expanded clones.

J gene: TRBJ2-5; D gene: .; clone size: .; V gene: TRBV15; CDR3 protein: CATSRGALAFRRETQYF; CDR3 DNA: TGTGCCACCAGCAGAGGGGCGCTAGCCTTTAGGCGGGAGACCCAGTACTTC
J gene: TRBJ2-3; D gene: TRBD1; clone size: .; V gene: TRBV27; CDR3 protein: CASRDRTFTDTQYF; CDR3 DNA: TGTGCCAGCCGGGACAGGACTTTCACAGATACGCAGTATTTT
J gene: TRBJ1-5; D gene: TRBD1; clone size: many; V gene: TRBV12-3/TRBV12-4; CDR3 protein: CASSSDRTDQPQHF; CDR3 DNA: TGTGCCAGCAGTTCGGACAGGACGGATCAGCCCCAGCATTTT
J gene: TRBJ2-1; D gene: TRBD2; clone size: .; V gene: TRBV7-2; CDR3 protein: CASSLNGAGTSGEQFF; CDR3 DNA: TGTGCCAGCAGCTTAAACGGTGCCGGGACTAGCGGAGAGCAGTTCTTC
J gene: TRBJ2-3; D gene: .; clone size: .; V gene: TRBV3-1; CDR3 protein: CASSQASIGTQYF; CDR3 DNA: TGTGCCAGCAGCCAAGCGTCCATTGGGACGCAGTATTTT
J gene: TRBJ2-1; D gene: TRBD2; clone size: many; V gene: TRBV10-3; CDR3 protein: CAITGGRASYNEQFF; CDR3 DNA: TGTGCCATCACGGGCGGGAGGGCCTCCTACAATGAGCAGTTCTTC
J gene: TRBJ1-5; D gene: .; clone size: .; V gene: TRBV2; CDR3 protein: CASSGLQGRGQPQHF; CDR3 DNA: TGTGCCAGCAGTGGGTTACAGGGTCGTGGACAGCCCCAGCATTTT
J gene: TRBJ2-1; D gene: TRBD2; clone size: few; V gene: TRBV11-2; CDR3 protein: CASSLGLAGDVRFF; CDR3 DNA: TGTGCCAGCAGCTTGGGACTAGCGGGAGATGTACGGTTCTTC
J gene: TRBJ2-1; D gene: TRBD1; clone size: .; V gene: TRBV7-9; CDR3 protein: CASSLATQQGVYNEQFF; CDR3 DNA: TGTGCCAGCAGCTTAGCCACCCAGCAGGGGGTGTACAATGAGCAGTTCTTC
J gene: TRBJ2-3; D gene: .; clone size: .; V gene: TRBV3-1; CDR3 protein: CASSQPGGLADTQYF; CDR3 DNA: TGTGCCAGCAGCCAACCCGGGGGGCTCGCAGATACGCAGTATTTT
J gene: TRBJ2-1; D gene: TRBD1; clone size: .; V gene: TRBV27; CDR3 protein: CASKGWTGGDGQFF; CDR3 DNA: TGTGCCAGCAAAGGATGGACAGGGGGCGATGGGCAGTTCTTC
J gene: TRBJ2-1; D gene: TRBD2; clone size: few; V gene: TRBV6-2/TRBV6-3; CDR3 protein: CASSAPETSGRVGSYNEQFF; CDR3 DNA: TGTGCCAGCAGCGCCCCCGAGACTAGCGGGAGGGTGGGCTCCTACAATGAGCAGTTCTTC
J gene: TRBJ2-5; D gene: TRBD2; clone size: few; V gene: TRBV7-2; CDR3 protein: CASTLIAGGQETQYF; CDR3 DNA: TGTGCCAGCACCCTGATAGCGGGGGGACAAGAGACCCAGTACTTC
J gene: TRBJ1-2; D gene: .; clone size: .; V gene: TRBV12-3/TRBV12-4; CDR3 protein: CASTRHSSHYGYTF; CDR3 DNA: TGTGCCAGCACGCGACACTCCAGCCACTATGGCTACACCTTC
J gene: TRBJ2-2; D gene: .; clone size: medium-sized; V gene: TRBV20-1; CDR3 protein: CSATVLGGMNTGELFF; CDR3 DNA: TGCAGTGCTACCGTGTTGGGCGGGATGAACACCGGGGAGCTGTTTTTT
J gene: TRBJ1-1; D gene: .; clone size: .; V gene: TRBV7-9; CDR3 protein: CASSPTENTEAFF; CDR3 DNA: TGTGCCAGCAGCCCGACAGAAAACACTGAAGCTTTCTTT
J gene: TRBJ1-4; D gene: TRBD1; clone size: .; V gene: TRBV7-9; CDR3 protein: CASSPQGKANEKLFF; CDR3 DNA: TGTGCCAGCAGCCCACAGGGGAAGGCTAATGAAAAACTGTTTTTT
J gene: TRBJ2-1; D gene: .; clone size: many; V gene: TRBV16; CDR3 protein: CASSQQTPYNEQFF; CDR3 DNA: TGTGCCAGCAGCCAACAAACACCCTACAATGAGCAGTTCTTC
J gene: TRBJ1-2; D gene: .; clone size: .; V gene: TRBV18; CDR3 protein: CASSPGTNYGYTF; CDR3 DNA: TGTGCCAGCTCACCAGGGACAAACTATGGCTACACCTTC
J gene: TRBJ2-3; D gene: TRBD2; clone size: many; V gene: TRBV9; CDR3 protein: CASSYPRGETSTDTQYF; CDR3 DNA: TGTGCCAGCAGCTATCCTCGGGGGGAGACTAGCACAGATACGCAGTATTTT
J gene: TRBJ2-1; D gene: .; clone size: many; V gene: TRBV7-2; CDR3 protein: CASSFPRWGDEQFF; CDR3 DNA: TGTGCCAGCAGCTTCCCCCGATGGGGGGATGAGCAGTTCTTC
J gene: TRBJ2-1; D gene: .; clone size: few; V gene: TRBV11-2; CDR3 protein: CASSLDRSWEQFF; CDR3 DNA: TGTGCCAGCAGCTTAGATCGGAGCTGGGAGCAGTTCTTC
J gene: TRBJ1-1; D gene: TRBD1; clone size: .; V gene: TRBV20-1; CDR3 protein: CSARGDRATEAFF; CDR3 DNA: TGCAGTGCTAGGGGGGACAGGGCCACTGAAGCTTTCTTT
J gene: TRBJ2-1; D gene: TRBD2; clone size: few; V gene: TRBV20-1; CDR3 protein: CSARFDLAGGYNEQFF; CDR3 DNA: TGCAGTGCTAGATTCGACTTAGCGGGAGGGTACAATGAGCAGTTCTTC
J gene: TRBJ2-1; D gene: TRBD2; clone size: many; V gene: TRBV24-1; CDR3 protein: CATSEPGTSGRNEQFF; CDR3 DNA: TGTGCCACCAGTGAACCCGGGACTAGCGGGAGAAATGAGCAGTTCTTC
J gene: TRBJ2-2; D gene: .; clone size: few; V gene: TRBV6-6; CDR3 protein: CASSYDFTGELFF; CDR3 DNA: TGTGCCAGCAGTTACGACTTCACCGGGGAGCTGTTTTTT
J gene: TRBJ1-4; D gene: .; clone size: .; V gene: TRBV14; CDR3 protein: CASSQVGAANEKLFF; CDR3 DNA: TGTGCCAGCAGCCAAGTAGGGGCGGCGAATGAAAAACTGTTTTTT
J gene: TRBJ2-7; D gene: .; clone size: few; V gene: TRBV25-1; CDR3 protein: CASMSRIHYEQYF; CDR3 DNA: TGTGCCAGCATGTCTCGTATCCACTACGAGCAGTACTTC
J gene: TRBJ1-5; D gene: .; clone size: .; V gene: TRBV6-1; CDR3 protein: CASTRGEINQPQHF; CDR3 DNA: TGTGCCAGCACCCGAGGCGAAATCAATCAGCCCCAGCATTTT
J gene: TRBJ2-7; D gene: TRBD1; clone size: .; V gene: TRBV18; CDR3 protein: CASGTGGIDEQYF; CDR3 DNA: TGTGCCAGCGGTACAGGGGGTATCGACGAGCAGTACTTC
J gene: TRBJ1-1; D gene: .; clone size: .; V gene: TRBV19; CDR3 protein: CASSWRGSLNTEAFF; CDR3 DNA: TGTGCCAGTAGCTGGCGGGGCAGTTTGAACACTGAAGCTTTCTTT
J gene: TRBJ2-5; D gene: TRBD2; clone size: many; V gene: TRBV5-1; CDR3 protein: CASSLTGTTETQYF; CDR3 DNA: TGCGCCAGCAGCTTGACCGGGACTACAGAGACCCAGTACTTC
J gene: TRBJ1-5; D gene: TRBD1; clone size: few; V gene: TRBV5-5; CDR3 protein: CASSWDRGLNQPQHF; CDR3 DNA: TGTGCCAGCAGCTGGGACAGGGGGCTGAATCAGCCCCAGCATTTT
J gene: TRBJ1-2; D gene: .; clone size: few; V gene: TRBV4-2; CDR3 protein: CASSQAAATNYGYTF; CDR3 DNA: TGTGCCAGCAGCCAAGCGGCAGCTACTAACTATGGCTACACCTTC
J gene: TRBJ2-1; D gene: .; clone size: .; V gene: TRBV20-1; CDR3 protein: CSASPTGISYNEQFF; CDR3 DNA: TGCAGTGCTAGCCCAACAGGGATCTCCTACAATGAGCAGTTCTTC
J gene: TRBJ1-4; D gene: .; clone size: .; V gene: TRBV5-1; CDR3 protein: CASSPEGRGHEKLFF; CDR3 DNA: TGCGCCAGCAGCCCGGAGGGCAGGGGACATGAAAAACTGTTTTTT
J gene: TRBJ2-7; D gene: .; clone size: many; V gene: TRBV6-5; CDR3 protein: CASSSRTRGSEQYF; CDR3 DNA: TGTGCCAGCAGTTCCAGAACTCGGGGGTCCGAGCAGTACTTC
J gene: TRBJ2-5; D gene: TRBD2; clone size: few; V gene: TRBV12-3/TRBV12-4; CDR3 protein: CASSLGTSELRGETQYF; CDR3 DNA: TGTGCCAGCAGTTTAGGGACTAGCGAACTCAGAGGGGAGACCCAGTACTTC
J gene: TRBJ1-6; D gene: .; clone size: many; V gene: TRBV20-1; CDR3 protein: CSARDSTSSYNSPLHF; CDR3 DNA: TGCAGTGCTAGAGATTCGACCAGCTCCTATAATTCACCCCTCCACTTT
J gene: TRBJ1-5; D gene: TRBD1; clone size: .; V gene: TRBV19; CDR3 protein: CASSSFGQGFNQPQHF; CDR3 DNA: TGTGCCAGTAGTTCCTTCGGACAGGGTTTCAATCAGCCCCAGCATTTT
J gene: TRBJ2-5; D gene: .; clone size: .; V gene: TRBV11-2; CDR3 protein: CASSLEAGFLFWVGDEETQYF; CDR3 DNA: TGTGCCAGCAGCTTAGAGGCAGGGTTTTTATTTTGGGTCGGGGACGAAGAGACCCAGTACTTC
J gene: TRBJ2-1; D gene: .; clone size: few; V gene: TRBV15; CDR3 protein: CATSPQGGRPYNEQFF; CDR3 DNA: TGTGCCACCAGCCCCCAAGGTGGGAGACCCTACAATGAGCAGTTCTTC
J gene: TRBJ2-2; D gene: .; clone size: .; V gene: TRBV7-9; CDR3 protein: CASSRRDTNTGELFF; CDR3 DNA: TGTGCCAGCAGTAGAAGGGATACGAACACCGGGGAGCTGTTTTTT
J gene: TRBJ2-2; D gene: TRBD2; clone size: few; V gene: TRBV10-3; CDR3 protein: CAIRPQGTSGSGELFF; CDR3 DNA: TGTGCCATCAGGCCCCAAGGGACTAGCGGGTCCGGGGAGCTGTTTTTT
J gene: TRBJ1-5; D gene: TRBD1; clone size: .; V gene: TRBV20-1; CDR3 protein: CSARDNTGGNQPQHF; CDR3 DNA: TGCAGTGCTAGAGACAATACAGGGGGCAATCAGCCCCAGCATTTT
J gene: TRBJ2-5; D gene: .; clone size: few; V gene: TRBV5-1; CDR3 protein: CASTIYPGPQETQYF; CDR3 DNA: TGCGCCAGCACCATCTACCCGGGTCCCCAAGAGACCCAGTACTTC
J gene: TRBJ2-4; D gene: TRBD1; clone size: .; V gene: TRBV6-1; CDR3 protein: CASRPTGTHLAKNIQYF; CDR3 DNA: TGTGCCAGCAGGCCGACAGGGACCCATCTAGCCAAAAACATTCAGTACTTC